This T cell receptor beta chain comes out of a study of spatial heterogeneity in lung cancer. Time point of the sample: sample taken at primary tumor resection. Via MiXCR, TCRdb re-called the 5' RACE reads, giving one row per CDR3 protein. This sample has around 92,000 distinct CDR3 sequences, with less than 15% found just once. This specimen consisted of PBMCs, obtained at surgery. The source is a male donor with early-stage non-small cell lung cancer.

The CDR3 here is CASSLEGGGTHNEQFF. The CDR3 DNA is TGTGCCAGCAGCTTAGAAGGCGGGGGAACCCACAATGAGCAGTTCTTC. The chain is built from TRBV7-3 and TRBJ2-1, with 7 bases aligning to TRBD2. CDR1 SGHTA and CDR2 FQGTGA come from the germline V gene. Trimming cost V 2 bases and J 5 bases; bases outside gene matches: 9. The CDR3 length is 16 residues.